A single sample gave rise to the 17 T cell receptor beta chains below, sequenced in a study of blood T cell repertoires in COVID-19. Assay: immunoSEQ multiplex PCR; the TCRdb copy retains only in-frame clones and omits some. This table holds roughly 290,000 clones, around nine tenths found once. The sequenced material came from PBMCs or T cells enriched from blood (not recorded which). These receptors were taken from a woman in her forties who had recovered from COVID-19.

This sequence joins TRBV28 and TRBJ1-4; D may be TRBD1 (6 bases). The germline CDR1 and CDR2 sequences are MDHEN and SYDVKM. CDR3 length: 14 amino acids. Trimming stripped 4 bases from V and 5 bases from J, with 11 bases between. Here the CDR3 DNA reads TGTGCCAGCAGTTGGTCAGGGGAAAATGAAAAACTGTTTTTT. Its translation: CASSWSGENEKLFF.

In its sample, this clone was seen a few times. The chain carries TRBV18 and TRBJ2-7, with 11 positions matching TRBD1. CDR3 length: 14 amino acids. Trimming at V came to 3 bases and at J to 5 bases, leaving 3 bases not matched to a gene. Germline-derived CDR1 and CDR2 are KGHSH and LQKENI. The CDR3 reads CASSPGTGGNEQYF. The DNA of the CDR3 is TGTGCCAGCTCACCCGGGACAGGGGGAAACGAGCAGTACTTC. Based on the CDR3 plus reference TRBV18 and TRBJ2-7, the full variable domain is NAGVMQNPRHLVRRRGQEARLRCSPMKGHSHVYWYRQLPEEGLKFMVYLQKENIIDESGMPKERFSAEFPKEGPSILRIQQVVRGDSAAYFCASSPGTGGNEQYFGPGTRLTVT.

The chain joins TRBV5-6 to TRBJ2-2; TRBD1 matches at 8 bases. This CDR3 contains 16 residues. The germline gives CDR1 SGHDT, CDR2 YYEEEE. The CDR3 nucleotides read TGTGTCACAGCGGACAGGGCCCTTGGAAACACCGGGGAGCTGTTTTTT. Its translation is CVTADRALGNTGELFF.

The chain links TRBV6-1 to TRBJ2-5, with 9 bases fitting TRBD2. Losses at the gene ends were 0 bases for V and 4 bases for J; bases not matched to a gene: 0. The CDR3 consists of 14 residues. In germline, CDR1 is MNHNS, CDR2 SASEGT. The CDR3 is CASSEALAGETQYF. CDR3 DNA: TGTGCCAGCAGTGAAGCACTAGCGGGAGAGACCCAGTACTTC.

The V and J genes are TRBV7-8 and TRBJ2-7; 8 bases are shared with TRBD1. Looked up from germline, CDR1 is SGHVS and CDR2 is FQNEAQ. V lost 4 bases and J lost 1; bases outside the gene matches: 3. The CDR3 loop spans 14 amino acids. CDR3 residues: CASSYRTGSYEQYF. The CDR3 region has the DNA TGTGCCAGCAGCTATAGGACAGGGTCCTACGAGCAGTACTTC.

The chain uses TRBV28 and TRBJ2-1, with 8 bases aligning to TRBD1. CDR1 MDHEN and CDR2 SYDVKM come from the germline V gene. Trimming at V came to 4 bases and at J to 6 bases, leaving 8 bases not matched to a gene. The CDR3 contains 15 residues. The CDR3, as DNA: TGTGCCAGCAGTTCCCGACAGGGGCGAATCAATGAGCAGTTCTTC. Its translation is CASSSRQGRINEQFF.

The rearrangement joins TRBV9 to TRBJ2-1; 9 nucleotides match TRBD2. Germline CDR1 is SGDLS and CDR2 is YYNGEE. The ends lost 7 bases at V and 5 bases at J; junction bases unmatched: 10. There are 15 residues in the CDR3. The CDR3 DNA is TGTGCCAGCCATCCCTCGGAGCGGGAGGACAATGAGCAGTTCTTC. This codes for CASHPSEREDNEQFF.

The chain couples TRBV4-2 to TRBJ1-4; weak D call: TRBD1 (5 bases). The germline V gene encodes CDR1 LGHNA and CDR2 YNFKEQ. The V end was cut by 1 base, the J end by 0 bases, with 12 bases between. The CDR3 totals 17 residues. CDR3 nucleotides: TGTGCCAGCAGCCAAGGGCAGGGTTGGACAACTAATGAAAAACTGTTTTTT. It is translated as CASSQGQGWTTNEKLFF.

The J gene is TRBJ2-5, the V gene TRBV2; 7 nucleotides agree with TRBD2. CDR3 length: 16 residues. Per germline, CDR1 SNHLY and CDR2 FYNNEI. V lost 0 bases and J lost 4; bases outside the gene matches: 8. The CDR3 sequence: CASSEARAGDLETQYF. Written as DNA, the CDR3 is TGTGCCAGCAGTGAAGCGCGGGCGGGAGACCTAGAGACCCAGTACTTC.

The chain uses TRBV7-2 and TRBJ1-1; maybe TRBD1 (5 bases). V lost 1 base to trimming and J lost 6 bases, with 9 bases between them. CDR1 is SGHTA and CDR2 is FQGNSA in the germline V gene. This CDR3 spans 13 amino acids. DNA of the CDR3: TGTGCCAGCAGCTTAGGACAGCGCTCTGAAGCTTTCTTT. This sequence encodes CASSLGQRSEAFF.

V and J are TRBV19 and TRBJ1-2; unclear D gene. The CDR3 extends over 12 amino acids. From germline, CDR1 is LNHDA and CDR2 SQIVND (reference sequence). Trimming removed 7 bases from V and 3 bases from J, with 9 bases in between. The CDR3 loop is CASTRSHYGYTF. In DNA form, the CDR3 reads TGTGCCAGTACTCGGAGCCACTATGGCTACACCTTC. The full variable domain, rest sourced from reference TRBV19 and TRBJ1-2, is DGGITQSPKYLFRKEGQNVTLSCEQNLNHDAMYWYRQDPGQGLRLIYYSQIVNDFQKGDIAEGYSVSREKKESFPLTVTSAQKNPTAFYLCASTRSHYGYTFGSGTRLTVV.

The rearrangement joins TRBV21-1 to TRBJ2-4; the D call of TRBD2 is as the table states it, not checked on the DNA. TRBV21-1 is reported as a pseudogene. This CDR3 spans 19 amino acids. The CDR3 reads CASSKGLDKSGRAKNIQYF. The CDR3 region has the DNA TGTGCCAGCAGCAAAGGCCTGGATAAAAGCGGGAGGGCCAAAAACATTCAGTACTTC.

This chain uses TRBV28 with TRBJ1-4; D may be TRBD1 (6 bases). Trimming stripped 8 bases from V and 8 bases from J, with 21 bases between. The length of the CDR3 is 15 residues. Germline V gene lookup returns CDR1 MDHEN and CDR2 SYDVKM. The CDR3 coding sequence is TGTGCCAGCTCTCCCTCGGGGGGGGCCGGGGAAAAACTGTTTTTT. Translated, it gives CASSPSGGAGEKLFF.

This chain joins TRBV7-9 and TRBJ2-7; 7 bases align to TRBD1. The CDR3 is 15 residues long. V shed 8 bases, J shed 2 bases, and the junction held 12 bases outside the gene matches. CDR1 and CDR2 (germline): SEHNR, FQNEAQ (reference sequence). CDR3 amino acids: CASQGPGTATYEQYF. DNA for the CDR3: TGTGCCAGCCAAGGACCCGGGACAGCTACCTACGAGCAGTACTTC.

This clone appeared a single time. This sequence joins TRBV2 and TRBJ2-1; D call uncertain. Trimming left V 6 bases short and J 7 bases short, with 16 bases between. This CDR3 has 14 amino acids. Germline V gene data show CDR1 as SNHLY and CDR2 as FYNNEI. This CDR3 is CASSETQVLNEQFF. In nucleotides, the CDR3 is TGTGCCAGCAGCGAAACCCAGGTTCTTAATGAGCAGTTCTTC.

V is TRBV5-8 and J is TRBJ2-7; unclear D gene. This CDR3 contains 11 residues. The V gene lost 4 bases and the J gene lost 6 bases, with 8 bases spanning the gap. The germline gives CDR1 SGHTS, CDR2 YDEGEE. The CDR3: CASSPLPEQYF. CDR3 nucleotides: TGTGCCAGCAGCCCCCTCCCCGAGCAGTACTTC.

This clone was counted once. The CDR3 here is CASSSARGNEQFF. The CDR3 bases are TGTGCCAGCAGTTCGGCTAGAGGGAATGAGCAGTTCTTC. The chain links TRBV12-3 or TRBV12-4 to TRBJ2-1; tentative D call: TRBD2 (5 bases). With 4 bases removed from V and 7 bases from J, the gap between germline ends came to 11 bases. The CDR3 loop spans 13 amino acids.